The TCR beta chain described here comes from a study of blood T cells in healthy people across ages (dated by TCRdb to the mid-2010s). At the level of the whole study: In model experiments, roughly one uniquely barcoded TCR beta cDNA molecule per two T cells was captured by template switching. Using deep sequencing normalized with unique cDNA molecular identifiers, the study measured how TCR beta repertoire diversity changes with age. Four age groups were formed from the donors: young (average around 15 years), middle-aged (just under 40), aged (roughly 58) and long-lived (less than 85). Using the same blood draw, the study looked at two additional independent replicas of 1 million unique cDNA reads for two donors, one aged 18 to 29 and the other aged 80 or older. Overall results and qualifications from the work: Because the CMV infection status of the donors was unknown, age-related changes in expanded clonotypes may potentially have been confounded. Total diversity estimates from one million sequenced T cells were considered lower bounds and underestimates. Bulk unsorted PBMC profiling prevented conclusive comparison of naive and antigen-experienced compartments. As age increased, observed TCR beta diversity per million T cells dropped in a roughly linear way, and a significant reduction was already evident by age 40. Observed TCR beta diversity correlated strongly with the percentage of naive T cells measured by flow cytometry. Compared with the aged group, more naive CD4+ T cells, fewer expanded clones and increased TCR diversity were shown by the long-lived group, suggesting age selection.

Donors were a few dozen systemically healthy Caucasian individuals from Russia aged roughly 6 to 90 years. Each donor gave approximately 9.3 milliliters of peripheral blood, collected into EDTA-treated Vacutainer tubes. PBMCs were isolated by Ficoll-Paque density-gradient centrifugation, with at least 6.5 million obtained per sample. Total RNA was extracted from PBMCs with Trizol reagent, with at least 6 micrograms obtained per sample. Naive CD45RAhigh/CD27high T cell percentages were measured by flow cytometry on a PBMC aliquot from every donor. The method was 5' RACE. Sequencing relied on an Illumina HiSeq 2500. A second 7 to 11 cycle PCR used a sample-barcoded 5' primer and a J-beta primer mix. Each TCR beta cDNA molecule received a unique molecular identifier from a template-switch 5' adaptor carrying 12 random nucleotides. Each sample yielded at least 2.5 million CDR3-containing paired-end reads. All of the RNA was converted into first-strand cDNA using the Mint cDNA synthesis kit, with a TRBC-specific oligonucleotide serving as the primer. Following uracil-DNA glycosylase treatment, a first 18-cycle PCR with universal primers M1SS and BC2_uni_R was performed on all cDNA. The authors' pipeline ran thus. For normalization, 1 million high-quality reads, each with a distinct molecular identifier, were randomly selected from each sample. Reads sharing molecular identifiers were discarded rather than binned into consensus sequences. MiTCR, with a Q25 quality threshold and the strictest error-elimination algorithm, was used for CDR3 identification, clonotype clustering and error correction. A nonparametric unseen species model using Euler transformation provided a lower-bound estimate of total TCR beta diversity. Using fastp trimming at Q25 and MiXCR clonotype assembly, TCRdb reanalyzed the public sequencing data and kept in-frame beta chains. Merged by CDR3 protein, the rows form single entries marked with the most common genes and DNA. The V and J calls here are based on TCRdb, not the publication. The table for this sample lists around 780,000 distinct CDR3 sequences; roughly 24% of them were counted only once. Over 2.5% of the sample is in the top ten clones.

This clonotype has more than one count but fewer than ten. Its antigen remains unidentified. No much larger clone is present one base from it, and per-base qualities are unavailable. The CDR3 contains 15 residues, cysteine and phenylalanine counted. The DNA shown is the 45-base CDR3, in frame from base 1. Trimming removed 3 bases from V and 0 bases from J, leaving 12 bases between the germline ends. The same sample was also studied in work on T cells of mothers and their children. Looking at the second paper: Donors were nine systemically healthy Caucasian individuals: three mothers and their six children. cDNA synthesis used all of the extracted RNA, with approximately 1.4 ug of RNA in each 15 ul reaction. In the second PCR, sample barcodes and 2-4 random nucleotides were introduced via the M1S primer. Over 10 million TCR beta CDR3 reads came from each mother, compared with 3.3 million or so reads from each child. In both related and unrelated pairs, thymic selection shapes the output of TCR recombination in a similar way, with inherited differences having only a minor effect. Normalized repertoire overlap in related mother-child pairs was always slightly higher than in unrelated mother-child pairs, but the difference was never significant. No persistent microchimeric T cell clones were found, with a detection sensitivity of approximately 110 clones per million clonotypes. To look for features that set related mother-child pairs apart from unrelated individuals, the researchers ran deep NGS to compare the TCR beta repertoires of mothers and children. Mothers averaged about 37 +/- 4 years of age and children averaged around 10 +/- 4 years. After adapter ligation with NEBNext reagents, the libraries were sequenced on Illumina HiSeq 2000 with 100+100 nt paired-end reads. Mother and child libraries were prepared a month apart and sequenced in separate runs to prevent cross-contamination. For each donor, somewhere between 500,000 and 2,000,000 distinct TCR beta clonotypes were identified. Naive TCR beta clonotypes were estimated from low-frequency clonotypes matched to each donor's FACS-determined naive share, without sorting.

This clonotype was obtained from a boy aged 5 to 17 in good health. The chain is encoded by TRBV12-3 or TRBV12-4 joined to TRBJ2-7, and perhaps TRBD1 as D gene, on 6 matching bases. The sample comprised blood. The CDR3 in this case is CASSFRQGSSYEQYF. In nucleotides, the sequence is TGTGCCAGCAGTTTTAGGCAGGGGTCCTCCTACGAGCAGTACTTC.